A single T cell receptor (beta chain) is shown here with its context. Its antigen is currently unknown. Clones were read by immunoSEQ multiplex PCR, and TCRdb kept only the in-frame ones, dropping some. The repertoire holds 100,000 to 150,000 clones, with roughly 82% as singletons. The data belong to a study of T cell responses to AZD1222 COVID-19 vaccine. General observations from the study: The donors showed a predominance of white British ancestry and of females, with possible underestimation of clonal diversity.

V dropped 4 bases and J dropped 0 bases, with 14 bases sitting between them. CDR3 length equals 15 residues. Germline V gene sequence: CDR1 SGHNT, CDR2 YYREEE (reference sequence). The source was peripheral blood, collected 28 days after the second AZD1222 dose. The TCR comes from an adult who received the AZD1222 COVID-19 vaccine. The chain employs TRBV5-4 and TRBJ2-7, with D perhaps matching TRBD1 or TRBD2 (5 bases each). The CDR3 bases are TGTGCCAGCAGCCCCGGGACGGCCCCCTCCTACGAGCAGTACTTC. It yields the protein CASSPGTAPSYEQYF. Variable domain in full (rest from reference TRBV5-4 and TRBJ2-7): ETGVTQSPTHLIKTRGQQVTLRCSSQSGHNTVSWYQQALGQGPQFIFQYYREEENGRGNFPPRFSGLQFPNYSSELNVNALELDDSALYLCASSPGTAPSYEQYFGPGTRLTVT.